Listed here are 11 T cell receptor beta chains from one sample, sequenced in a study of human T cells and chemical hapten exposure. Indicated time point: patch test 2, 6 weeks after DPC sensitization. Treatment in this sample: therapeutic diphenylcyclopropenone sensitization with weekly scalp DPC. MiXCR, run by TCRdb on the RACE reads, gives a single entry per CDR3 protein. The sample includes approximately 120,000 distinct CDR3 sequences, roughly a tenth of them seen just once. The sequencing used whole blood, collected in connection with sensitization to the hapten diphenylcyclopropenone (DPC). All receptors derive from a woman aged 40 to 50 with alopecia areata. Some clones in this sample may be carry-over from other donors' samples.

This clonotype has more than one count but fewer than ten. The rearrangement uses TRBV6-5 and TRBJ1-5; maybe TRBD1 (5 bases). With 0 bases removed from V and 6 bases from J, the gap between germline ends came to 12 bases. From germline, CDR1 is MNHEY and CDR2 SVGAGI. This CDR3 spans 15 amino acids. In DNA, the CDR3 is TGTGCCAGCAGTTACTCGGGGGGTGTGGGTCAGCCCCAGCATTTT. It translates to CASSYSGGVGQPQHF.

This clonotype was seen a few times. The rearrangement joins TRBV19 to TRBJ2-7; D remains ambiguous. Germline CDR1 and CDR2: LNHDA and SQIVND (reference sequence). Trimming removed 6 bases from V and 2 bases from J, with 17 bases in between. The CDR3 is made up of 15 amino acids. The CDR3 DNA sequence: TGTGCCAGTAGGTTGGACCTCCAATCGACCTACGAGCAGTACTTC. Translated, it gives CASRLDLQSTYEQYF.

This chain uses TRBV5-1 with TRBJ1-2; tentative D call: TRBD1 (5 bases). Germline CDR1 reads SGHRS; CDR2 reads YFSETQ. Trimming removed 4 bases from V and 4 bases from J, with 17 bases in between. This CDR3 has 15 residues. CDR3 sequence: CASSRGTEGGYGYTF. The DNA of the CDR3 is TGCGCCAGCAGCCGCGGGACGGAGGGTGGCTATGGCTACACCTTC.

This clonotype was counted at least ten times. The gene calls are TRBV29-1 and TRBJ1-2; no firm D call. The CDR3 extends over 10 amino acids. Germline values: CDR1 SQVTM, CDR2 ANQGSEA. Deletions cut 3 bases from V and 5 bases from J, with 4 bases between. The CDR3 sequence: CSVDGYGYTF. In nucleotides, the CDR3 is TGCAGCGTTGACGGATATGGCTACACCTTC.

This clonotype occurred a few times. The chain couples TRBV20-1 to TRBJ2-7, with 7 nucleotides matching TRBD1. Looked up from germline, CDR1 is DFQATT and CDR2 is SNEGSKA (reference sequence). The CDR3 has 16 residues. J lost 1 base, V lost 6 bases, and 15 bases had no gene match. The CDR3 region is CSAPLGGSSQSYEQYF. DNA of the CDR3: TGCAGTGCCCCCCTAGGGGGCAGTTCCCAATCCTACGAGCAGTACTTC.

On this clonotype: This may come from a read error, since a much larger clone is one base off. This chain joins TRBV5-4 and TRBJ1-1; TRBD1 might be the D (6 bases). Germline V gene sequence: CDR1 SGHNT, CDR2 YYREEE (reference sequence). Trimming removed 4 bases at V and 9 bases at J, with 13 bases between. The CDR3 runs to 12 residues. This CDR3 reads CASSLLTGKAFF. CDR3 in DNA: TGTGCCAGCAGCCTATTGACAGGTAAAGCTTTCTTT.

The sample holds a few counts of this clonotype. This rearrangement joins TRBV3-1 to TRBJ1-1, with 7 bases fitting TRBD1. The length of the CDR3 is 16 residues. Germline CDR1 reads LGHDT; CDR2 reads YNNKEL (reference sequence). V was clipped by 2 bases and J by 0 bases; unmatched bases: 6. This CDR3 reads CASSQRRTGVNTEAFF. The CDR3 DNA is TGTGCCAGCAGCCAACGTCGGACAGGAGTGAACACTGAAGCTTTCTTT.

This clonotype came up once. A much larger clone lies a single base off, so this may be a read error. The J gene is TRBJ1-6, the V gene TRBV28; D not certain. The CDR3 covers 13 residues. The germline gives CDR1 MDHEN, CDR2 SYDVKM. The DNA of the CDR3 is TGTGTCAGCAGCACCACTTCGGGCGGGCCCCTCCACTTT. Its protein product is CVSSTTSGGPLHF.

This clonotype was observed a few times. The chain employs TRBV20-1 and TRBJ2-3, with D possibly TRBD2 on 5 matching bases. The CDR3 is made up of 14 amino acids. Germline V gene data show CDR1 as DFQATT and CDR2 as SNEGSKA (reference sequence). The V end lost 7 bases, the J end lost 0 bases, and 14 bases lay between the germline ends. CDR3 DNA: TGCAGTGTCGGAGCGGATGGGAGCACAGATACGCAGTATTTT. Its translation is CSVGADGSTDTQYF.

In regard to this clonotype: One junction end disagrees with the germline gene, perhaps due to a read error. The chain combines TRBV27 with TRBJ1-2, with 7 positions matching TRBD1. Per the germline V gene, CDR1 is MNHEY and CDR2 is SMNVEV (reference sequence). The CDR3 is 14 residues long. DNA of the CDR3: TGTGCCAGCAGGAGGGGGCAGGTTAACTATGGCCACACCTTC. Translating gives CASRRGQVNYGHTF.

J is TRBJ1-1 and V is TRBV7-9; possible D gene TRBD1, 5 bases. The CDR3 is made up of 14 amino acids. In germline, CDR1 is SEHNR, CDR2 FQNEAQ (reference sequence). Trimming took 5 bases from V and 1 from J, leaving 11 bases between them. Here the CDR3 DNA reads TGTGCCAGCAGCCGGGGACGGAGGAACACTGAAGCTTTCTTT. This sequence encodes CASSRGRRNTEAFF.